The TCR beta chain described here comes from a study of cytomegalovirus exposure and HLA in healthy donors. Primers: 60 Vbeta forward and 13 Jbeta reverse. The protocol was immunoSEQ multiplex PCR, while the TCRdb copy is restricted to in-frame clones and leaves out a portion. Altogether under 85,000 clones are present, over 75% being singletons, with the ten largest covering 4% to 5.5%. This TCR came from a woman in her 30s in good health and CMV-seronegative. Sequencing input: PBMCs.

CDR3 amino acids: CSGGTVSTDTQYF. The CDR3 DNA is TGCAGCGGGGGGACAGTTAGCACAGATACGCAGTATTTT. The J gene is TRBJ2-3, the V gene TRBV29-1; 7 bases map to TRBD1. V lost 7 bases, J lost 0 bases, and 4 bases stayed unmatched. The V gene's germline CDR1 is SQVTM and CDR2 ANQGSEA. This CDR3 contains 13 residues.